This entry concerns a single T cell receptor (beta chain). Its antigen is not identified. This record belongs to a study of response to subunit inactivated influenza vaccine. Overall study findings and caveats: Only a handful of new T cells, the authors suggested, are recruited with each seasonal influenza vaccination.

Per germline, CDR1 LGHNA and CDR2 YSLEER. Trimming took off 6 bases at V and 1 base at J, with 9 bases between the two ends. This CDR3 region has 14 residues. TCRdb reprocessed the RT-PCR reads via MiXCR and lists one record per CDR3 protein. The sample lists about 780,000 distinct CDR3 sequences; around a sixth were seen once. This specimen was PBMCs from blood, taken roughly 5 days after vaccination. V is TRBV4-3 and J is TRBJ2-2, with D tentatively TRBD1 (5 bases). The sequence was obtained from a middle-aged man who received an inactivated influenza vaccine. In DNA form, the CDR3 reads TGCGCCAGCAGAGACGGACAGAACACCGGGGAGCTGTTTTTT. It specifies CASRDGQNTGELFF.